This TCR beta chain appears in the sequencing data of a study of T cell responses to AZD1222 COVID-19 vaccine. With respect to this clone: Its antigen is unidentified.

Findings and caveats of the study: Targeting of unmutated variant regions was reportedly seen in nearly half of spike-specific TCRs. Clonal diversity was possibly underestimated; the donors were predominantly white British and more often female.

Germline values: CDR1 WSHSY, CDR2 SAAADI. V lost 8 bases to trimming and J lost 0 bases, with 14 bases between them. The CDR3 contains 15 residues. TCRdb's table, derived via immunoSEQ multiplex PCR, lists solely in-frame clones and lacks some. The sample records 140,000 or so clones, around 88% being singletons. The chain has TRBV10-2 and TRBJ1-5, with a possible D match to TRBD1 (5 bases). The clonotype was recovered from an adult in good health. The starting material was peripheral blood, obtained on day 0 of AZD1222 vaccination. CDR3 sequence reads: CASQYQTDSNQPQHF. In DNA form, the CDR3 reads TGCGCCAGCCAGTATCAGACAGATAGCAATCAGCCCCAGCATTTT.